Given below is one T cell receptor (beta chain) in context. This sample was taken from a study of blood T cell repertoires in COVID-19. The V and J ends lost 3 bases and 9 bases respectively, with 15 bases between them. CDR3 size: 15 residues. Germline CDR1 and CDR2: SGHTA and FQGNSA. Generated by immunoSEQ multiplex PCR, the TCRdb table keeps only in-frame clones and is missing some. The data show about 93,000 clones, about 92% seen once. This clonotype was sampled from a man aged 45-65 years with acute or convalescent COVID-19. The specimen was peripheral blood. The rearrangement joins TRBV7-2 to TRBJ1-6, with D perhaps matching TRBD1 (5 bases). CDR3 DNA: TGTGCCAGCAGCTTCTCACCAGGGAGGATTTCACCCCTCCACTTT. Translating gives CASSFSPGRISPLHF.